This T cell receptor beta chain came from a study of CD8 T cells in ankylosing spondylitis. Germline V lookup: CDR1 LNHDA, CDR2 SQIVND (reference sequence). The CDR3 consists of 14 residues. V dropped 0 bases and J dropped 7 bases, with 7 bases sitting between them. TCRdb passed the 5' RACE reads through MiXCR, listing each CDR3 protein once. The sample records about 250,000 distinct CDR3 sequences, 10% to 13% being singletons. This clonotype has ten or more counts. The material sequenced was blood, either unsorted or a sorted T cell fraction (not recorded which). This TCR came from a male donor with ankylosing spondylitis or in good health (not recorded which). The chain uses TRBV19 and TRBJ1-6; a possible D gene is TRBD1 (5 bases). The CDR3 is CASSIEGDNSPLHF. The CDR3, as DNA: TGTGCCAGTAGTATAGAGGGGGACAATTCACCCCTCCACTTT.